A selection of T cell receptor beta chains follows, all from one sample in a study of human T cells and chemical hapten exposure. MiXCR, run by TCRdb on the RACE reads, gives a single entry per CDR3 protein. The table lists around 120,000 distinct CDR3 sequences, roughly 13% of them singletons, with about 0.9% in the top ten. The sequences come from whole blood, collected in connection with sensitization to the hapten diphenylcyclopropenone (DPC). Receptors were obtained from a man aged 18-30 years with alopecia areata. Some clones in this sample may be carry-over from other donors' samples. Each CDR3 is given with its conserved first and last residue.

J: TRBJ2-7; V: TRBV20-1; CDR3: CSARDPTGASYEQYF
J: TRBJ1-1; V: TRBV6-1; CDR3: CASRRDSLTNTEAFF
J: TRBJ2-1; V: TRBV25-1; CDR3: CASSELGQWQFF
J: TRBJ1-1; V: TRBV19; CDR3: CASSARLNPEAFF
J: TRBJ2-3; V: TRBV5-4; CDR3: CASSLGTAGTDTQYF
J: TRBJ2-3; V: TRBV10-2; CDR3: CATKPLPDTQYF
J: TRBJ1-3; V: TRBV4-3; CDR3: CASSQEFLSSGNTIYF
J: TRBJ2-3; V: TRBV7-6; CDR3: CASSHRDGTDTQYF
J: TRBJ1-6; V: TRBV7-9; CDR3: CASSLIVGTGVSPLHF
J: TRBJ2-2; V: TRBV4-2; CDR3: CASSQALTSGDYTGELFF
J: TRBJ1-2; V: TRBV12-3/TRBV12-4; CDR3: CASSFSRVEGYTF
J: TRBJ2-2; V: TRBV12-3/TRBV12-4; CDR3: CASSPRTGNTGELFF
J: TRBJ2-7; V: TRBV27; CDR3: CASSGRTGMGEQYF
J: TRBJ1-1; V: TRBV9; CDR3: CASSETDRGEAFF
J: TRBJ2-1; V: TRBV20-1; CDR3: CSATHRRSSYNEQFF
J: TRBJ2-1; V: TRBV29-1; CDR3: CSVEAGADFF
J: TRBJ1-2; V: TRBV24-1; CDR3: CATSDTTDDGYTF
J: TRBJ2-4; V: TRBV6-2/TRBV6-3; CDR3: CASSYSTVAGVIQYF
J: TRBJ2-1; V: TRBV29-1; CDR3: CSVDGFYNEQFF
J: TRBJ1-3; V: TRBV6-6; CDR3: CASSPTGGSGNTIYF
J: TRBJ2-5; V: TRBV7-2; CDR3: CASSLAGRGETQYF
J: TRBJ2-2; V: TRBV7-2; CDR3: CASSPRTGSTGELFF
J: TRBJ2-3; V: TRBV28; CDR3: CASSLGAAGDTDTQYF
J: TRBJ2-1; V: TRBV7-3; CDR3: CASSQDRGSPSNEQFF
J: TRBJ2-1; V: TRBV19; CDR3: CASSTTSSGGEQFF
J: TRBJ2-7; V: TRBV5-4; CDR3: CASSLDRGPGGDEQYF
J: TRBJ2-7; V: TRBV9; CDR3: CASSARGGVYEQYF
J: TRBJ1-4; V: TRBV7-8; CDR3: CASSLTGENEKLFF
J: TRBJ1-5; V: TRBV7-6; CDR3: CASSQETAYSNQPQHF
J: TRBJ2-2; V: TRBV5-8; CDR3: CASSYPGRTFANTGELFF
J: TRBJ1-4; V: TRBV7-3; CDR3: CASSSYRDPLATNEKLFF
J: TRBJ1-4; V: TRBV5-6; CDR3: CASRPTGTNEKLFF
J: TRBJ1-1; V: TRBV29-1; CDR3: CSVKKAGESKAFF
J: TRBJ1-1; V: TRBV2; CDR3: CASSVRRAGVNTEAFF
J: TRBJ2-3; V: TRBV12-3/TRBV12-4; CDR3: CASSFRGGPRGTDTQYF
J: TRBJ2-7; V: TRBV20-1; CDR3: CSAKRGGQDYEQYF
J: TRBJ2-1; V: TRBV5-3; CDR3: CARSLTSSYNEQFF
J: TRBJ2-1; V: TRBV5-6; CDR3: CASSLSGFEQFF
J: TRBJ1-2; V: TRBV18; CDR3: CASSPVTGDGYTF
J: TRBJ1-1; V: TRBV10-3; CDR3: CAISEQGVTTEAFF
J: TRBJ2-7; V: TRBV6-5; CDR3: CASSYGDGYYEQYF
J: TRBJ2-5; V: TRBV19; CDR3: CASGQGAVQETQYF
J: TRBJ1-4; V: TRBV11-3; CDR3: CASSLPDTNEKLFF
J: TRBJ2-5; V: TRBV7-9; CDR3: CASRQGSQETQYF
J: TRBJ2-7; V: TRBV18; CDR3: CASSPPATVYEQYF
J: TRBJ2-1; V: TRBV5-1; CDR3: CASTLGRDNNEQFF